The 21 T cell receptor beta chains presented below share a single source sample, sequenced in a study of T cells in Graves' hyperthyroidism and ophthalmopathy. There were TCR beta CDR3 regions amplified from RNA transcripts. During a first-round RT-PCR of the TCR CDR3, the HTBI primer set was used. Using its own MiXCR run on the multiplex PCR reads, TCRdb lists one record per CDR3 protein. The profile shows 470,000 or so distinct CDR3 sequences, less than 25% of them singletons. Sequencing was carried out using blood. Receptors were obtained from a man between 18 and 29 years old with Graves' hyperthyroidism.

The chain combines TRBV30 with TRBJ1-1, with D possibly matching TRBD1 (5 bases). The V gene's germline CDR1 is GTSNPN and CDR2 SVGIG (reference sequence). CDR3 length: 14 amino acids. V was cut by 4 bases and J by 5 bases, with 17 bases left in between. The CDR3 is CAWTPRGAGTEAFF. DNA of the CDR3: TGTGCCTGGACCCCTCGAGGGGCAGGGACTGAAGCTTTCTTT.

In its sample, this clonotype was seen many times. An end of the junction does not agree with germline; a read error may underlie this. V usage is TRBV12-5 and J usage is TRBJ1-1; D is unresolved. The CDR3 length is 16 residues. Looked up from germline, CDR1 is LGHNT and CDR2 is FRNRAP. CDR3 amino acids: CASGLPMTSILTEAFF. The CDR3 region has the DNA TGTGCTAGTGGTTTACCCATGACATCAATCCTAACTGAAGCCTTCTTT.

This clonotype was recorded many times. The J gene is TRBJ1-2, the V gene TRBV19; possible D gene TRBD1, 5 bases. V shed 2 bases and J shed 6 bases, with 10 bases lying between them. The CDR3 contains 13 residues. CDR1 and CDR2 (germline): LNHDA, SQIVND (reference sequence). The CDR3 loop is CASSIQGLDGYTF. DNA for the CDR3: TGTGCCAGTAGTATACAGGGATTGGATGGCTACACCTTC.

The chain carries TRBV12-3 or TRBV12-4 and TRBJ2-5, with D maybe TRBD1 (5 bases). The CDR3 loop spans 16 amino acids. The V end lost 2 bases, the J end lost 2 bases, and 15 bases lay between the germline ends. This chain's CDR3 is CASSLSRQGLQETQYF. In DNA form, the CDR3 reads TGTGCCAGCAGTTTAAGTCGGCAGGGCCTACAAGAGACCCAGTACTTC.

This clonotype was detected many times. The J gene is TRBJ1-5, the V gene TRBV6-5; the match to TRBD1 covers 7 bases. Trimming took 2 bases from V and 2 from J; bases not matched to a gene: 6. This CDR3 comprises 16 residues. Germline values: CDR1 MNHEY, CDR2 SVGAGI. The CDR3 loop reads CASSYARQGGNQPQHF. The CDR3 bases are TGTGCCAGCAGTTACGCAAGACAGGGTGGCAATCAGCCCCAGCATTTT.

The chain is built from TRBV12-3 or TRBV12-4 and TRBJ1-2; possible D gene TRBD1, 6 bases. The CDR3 has 15 amino acids. The V gene lost 5 bases and the J gene lost 7 bases, with 20 bases spanning the gap. The CDR3 sequence is CASSRGGRRDIGYTF. As DNA, the CDR3 is TGTGCCAGCAGTCGCGGGGGGCGCAGGGATATTGGCTACACCTTC.

V and J are TRBV6-1 and TRBJ2-7; D might be TRBD1 or TRBD2, each matching 5 bases. V lost 6 bases, J lost 4 bases, and 19 bases lay in between. The germline V gene encodes CDR1 MNHNS and CDR2 SASEGT. This CDR3 has 15 amino acids. Here the CDR3 DNA reads TGTGCCAGCAGAGACCCGGGACGGGCGATTTACGAGCAGTACTTC. It yields the protein CASRDPGRAIYEQYF.

Concerning this clonotype itself: Just one base apart from a much larger clone, this may be a read error. The V call is TRBV5-5, the J call TRBJ2-5; no definite D call. CDR1 and CDR2 (germline): SGHKS, YYEKEE (reference sequence). The CDR3 spans 14 residues. The chain's CDR3 is CVSSLEKGLETQYF. The CDR3 nucleotides are TGTGTCAGCAGCTTGGAAAAGGGTTTAGAGACCCAGTACTTC.

This clonotype was picked up a small number of times. The chain combines TRBV30 with TRBJ1-2, with D uncertain. The germline V gene has CDR1 GTSNPN and CDR2 SVGIG (reference sequence). There are 15 residues in the CDR3. The germline V and J ends were trimmed by 3 bases and 4 bases, with 18 bases remaining between them. The CDR3 bases are TGTGCCTGGAGATCATCTACTCTCCTAACCTATGGCTACACCTTC. The encoded protein is CAWRSSTLLTYGYTF. Drawing the rest from reference TRBV30 and TRBJ1-2, the complete variable domain is SQTIHQWPATLVQPVGSPLSLECTVEGTSNPNLYWYRQAAGRGLQLLFYSVGIGQISSEVPQNLSASRPQDRQFILSSKKLLLSDSGFYLCAWRSSTLLTYGYTFGSGTRLTVV.

V usage is TRBV7-2 and J usage is TRBJ1-2; D is undetermined. Germline CDR1 and CDR2: SGHTA and FQGNSA. Trimming took off 2 bases at V and 4 bases at J, with 11 bases between the two ends. The CDR3 is 14 amino acids. CDR3 in DNA: TGTGCCAGCAGCTTACCGGGCGCGAGCTATGGCTACACCTTC. Translation gives CASSLPGASYGYTF.

The chain recombines TRBV6-1 with TRBJ2-7, with a weak D call TRBD2 (7 bases). V was trimmed by 0 bases and J by 0 bases, leaving 15 bases between them. CDR3 size: 17 residues. Germline values: CDR1 MNHNS, CDR2 SASEGT. CDR3 loop: CASSEALGGGGSYEQYF. CDR3 DNA sequence: TGTGCCAGCAGTGAAGCGTTGGGGGGCGGGGGCTCCTACGAGCAGTACTTC.

This clonotype occurred many times. The V call is TRBV5-5, the J call TRBJ2-2; 12 bases are shared with TRBD1. This CDR3 has 15 residues. Looked up from germline, CDR1 is SGHKS and CDR2 is YYEKEE (reference sequence). The ends lost 4 bases at V and 4 bases at J; junction bases unmatched: 2. Here the CDR3 reads CASSLGQGATGELFF. The CDR3 nucleotides are TGTGCCAGCAGCCTGGGACAGGGGGCCACCGGGGAGCTGTTTTTT.

This clonotype was counted at least ten times. This chain joins TRBV2 and TRBJ1-5; no clear D gene. Germline-derived CDR1 and CDR2 are SNHLY and FYNNEI. Between the trimmed V and J ends, which lost 5 bases and 5 bases, there was a span of 7 bases. The CDR3 spans 12 residues. CDR3 in DNA: TGTGCCAGCAGTCGGGAAGATCAGCCCCAGCATTTT. Its translation is CASSREDQPQHF.

In its sample, this clonotype was seen a few times. This chain joins TRBV4-1 and TRBJ1-5; D ambiguous. Trimming removed 1 base at V and 2 bases at J, with 9 bases between. This CDR3 is built from 15 residues. Germline V gene sequence: CDR1 MGHRA, CDR2 YSYEKL. CDR3 bases: TGCGCCAGCAGCCAAGCAGACGGGGGCAATCAGCCCCAGCATTTT. Translated, it gives CASSQADGGNQPQHF.

This clonotype was seen at least ten times. The gene calls are TRBV5-1 and TRBJ1-2; the D is unclear. Trimming took 0 bases from V and 4 from J, leaving 13 bases between them. This CDR3 contains 15 residues. The germline V gene has CDR1 SGHRS and CDR2 YFSETQ. The CDR3 sequence: CASSLEQTSIYGYTF. DNA for the CDR3: TGCGCCAGCAGCTTGGAACAGACGTCAATCTATGGCTACACCTTC.

There are many counts of this clonotype. This rearrangement joins TRBV28 to TRBJ1-5; unclear D gene. The CDR3 is 19 residues long. CDR1 MDHEN and CDR2 SYDVKM come from the germline V gene. Trimming stripped 6 bases from V and 0 bases from J, with 24 bases between. This chain's CDR3 is CASSSGKHQRNYSNQPQHF. In DNA, the CDR3 is TGTGCCAGCAGCTCCGGGAAGCACCAAAGAAACTATAGCAATCAGCCCCAGCATTTT. Supplemented by reference TRBV28 and TRBJ1-5, the full variable domain reads DVKVTQSSRYLVKRTGEKVFLECVQDMDHENMFWYRQDPGLGLRLIYFSYDVKMKEKGDIPEGYSVSREKKERFSLILESASTNQTSMYLCASSSGKHQRNYSNQPQHFGDGTRLSIL.

This clonotype showed up many times. The gene calls are TRBV27 and TRBJ1-6; D is undetermined. This CDR3 is 16 amino acids long. The germline gives CDR1 MNHEY, CDR2 SMNVEV (reference sequence). V lost 2 bases to trimming and J lost 3 bases, with 11 bases between them. The CDR3 is CASSLNPPVYNSPLHF. For the CDR3, the DNA is TGTGCCAGCAGTTTAAACCCCCCAGTCTATAATTCACCCCTCCACTTT.

As concerns this clonotype: At one end the junction does not follow the germline gene, possibly because of a read error. The gene calls are TRBV27 and TRBJ2-7; 9 nucleotides line up with TRBD2. CDR3 length: 16 residues. Germline CDR1 and CDR2: MNHEY and SMNVEV (reference sequence). The CDR3 DNA is TGTGCCAGCAGTTCACGACTAGCGGCGGGACTATACGATCAGTACTTC. Amino acids: CASSSRLAAGLYDQYF.

The rearrangement joins TRBV6-1 to TRBJ1-1; 8 nucleotides match TRBD1. Germline V gene sequence: CDR1 MNHNS, CDR2 SASEGT. The CDR3 has 16 residues. Trimming cost V 7 bases and J 4 bases; bases outside gene matches: 14. The CDR3 region is CASTPMIGQGFTEAFF. Here the CDR3 DNA reads TGTGCCAGCACCCCCATGATAGGACAGGGATTCACTGAAGCTTTCTTT.

This clonotype has just a few counts. CDR3 nucleotides: TGTGCCAGCAGCCCTTTAGGGGGCGATGGGGCCAACGTCCTGACTTTC. This encodes CASSPLGGDGANVLTF. The J gene is TRBJ2-6, the V gene TRBV28; TRBD1 matches 7 bases. V lost 6 bases, J lost 3 bases, and 8 bases stayed unmatched. The CDR3 sequence is 16 residues long. Looked up from germline, CDR1 is MDHEN and CDR2 is SYDVKM.

The chain employs TRBV20-1 and TRBJ1-5, with 8 bases fitting TRBD1. Per germline, CDR1 DFQATT and CDR2 SNEGSKA (reference sequence). CDR3 length: 16 amino acids. The J segment lost 3 bases and the V segment lost 0 bases, leaving 7 bases of the junction unmatched. CDR3 protein: CSARDGQGAFNQPQHF. CDR3 DNA sequence: TGCAGTGCTAGAGATGGGCAGGGGGCGTTCAATCAGCCCCAGCATTTT.